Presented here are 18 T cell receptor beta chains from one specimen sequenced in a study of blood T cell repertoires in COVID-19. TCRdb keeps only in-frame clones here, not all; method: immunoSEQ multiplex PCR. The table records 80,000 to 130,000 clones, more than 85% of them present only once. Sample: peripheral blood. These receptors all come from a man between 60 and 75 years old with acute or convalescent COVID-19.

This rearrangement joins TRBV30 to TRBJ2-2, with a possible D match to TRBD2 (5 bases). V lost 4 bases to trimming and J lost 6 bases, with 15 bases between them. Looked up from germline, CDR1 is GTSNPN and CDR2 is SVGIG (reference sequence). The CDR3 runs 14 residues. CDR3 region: CAWTSGRASGELFF. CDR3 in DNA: TGTGCCTGGACGAGCGGAAGGGCCTCCGGGGAGCTGTTTTTT. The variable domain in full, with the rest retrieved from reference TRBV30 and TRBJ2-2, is SQTIHQWPATLVQPVGSPLSLECTVEGTSNPNLYWYRQAAGRGLQLLFYSVGIGQISSEVPQNLSASRPQDRQFILSSKKLLLSDSGFYLCAWTSGRASGELFFGEGSRLTVL.

This CDR3 reads CASSSTSLGEQYV. DNA for the CDR3: TGTGCCAGCAGCTCGACTAGTCTCGGGGAGCAGTACGTC. The chain links TRBV5-4 to TRBJ2-7; a weak D match, TRBD2 (6 bases). Per the germline V gene, CDR1 is SGHNT and CDR2 is YYREEE (reference sequence). The CDR3 has 13 amino acids. Trimming shortened V by 3 bases and J by 7 bases, and 14 bases separated the two germline ends.

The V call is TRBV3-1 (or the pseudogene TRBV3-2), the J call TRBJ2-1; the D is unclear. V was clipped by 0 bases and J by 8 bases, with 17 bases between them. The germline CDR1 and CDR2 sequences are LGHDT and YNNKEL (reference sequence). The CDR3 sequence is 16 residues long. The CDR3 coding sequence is TGTGCCAGCAGCCAAGATCTTCAGGCAACCTATCATGAGCAGTTCTTC. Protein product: CASSQDLQATYHEQFF.

The CDR3 region is CATSRETDRYQPQHF. DNA of the CDR3: TGTGCCACCAGCAGAGAAACGGACAGATATCAGCCCCAGCATTTT. The chain links TRBV15 to TRBJ1-5; D is possibly TRBD1 (6 bases). Trimming took off 0 bases at V and 5 bases at J, with 11 bases between the two ends. The CDR3 contains 15 residues. Germline V gene lookup returns CDR1 LNHNV and CDR2 YYDKDF (reference sequence).

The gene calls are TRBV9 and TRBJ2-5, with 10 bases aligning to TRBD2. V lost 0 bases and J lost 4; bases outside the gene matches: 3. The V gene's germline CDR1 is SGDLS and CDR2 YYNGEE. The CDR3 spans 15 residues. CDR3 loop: CASSVELAGPETQYF. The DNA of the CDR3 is TGTGCCAGCAGCGTAGAACTAGCGGGACCAGAGACCCAGTACTTC.

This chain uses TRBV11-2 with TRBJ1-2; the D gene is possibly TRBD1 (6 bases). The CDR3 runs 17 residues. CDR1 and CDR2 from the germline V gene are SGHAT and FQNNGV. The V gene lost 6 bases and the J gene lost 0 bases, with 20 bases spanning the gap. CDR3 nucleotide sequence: TGTGCCAGCAGTCTGACAGGAGCCCCATCTGCTAACTATGGCTACACCTTC. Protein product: CASSLTGAPSANYGYTF.

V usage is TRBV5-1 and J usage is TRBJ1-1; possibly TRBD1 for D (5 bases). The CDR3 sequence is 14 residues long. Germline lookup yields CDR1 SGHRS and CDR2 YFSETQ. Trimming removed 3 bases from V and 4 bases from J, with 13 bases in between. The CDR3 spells CASSSQGGGTEAFF. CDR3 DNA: TGCGCCAGCAGCTCCCAGGGAGGTGGCACTGAAGCTTTCTTT.

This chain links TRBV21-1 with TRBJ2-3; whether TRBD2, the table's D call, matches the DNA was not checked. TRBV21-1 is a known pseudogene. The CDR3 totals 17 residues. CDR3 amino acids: CASSLRWGGEGTDTQYF. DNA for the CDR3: TGTGCCAGCAGTTTGAGATGGGGGGGCGAAGGCACAGATACGCAGTATTTT.

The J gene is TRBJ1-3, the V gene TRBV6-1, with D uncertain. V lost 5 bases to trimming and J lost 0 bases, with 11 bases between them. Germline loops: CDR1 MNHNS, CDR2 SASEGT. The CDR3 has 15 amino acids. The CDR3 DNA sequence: TGTGCCAGCAGTTTGACATCGAGCTCTGGAAACACCATATATTTT. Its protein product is CASSLTSSSGNTIYF.

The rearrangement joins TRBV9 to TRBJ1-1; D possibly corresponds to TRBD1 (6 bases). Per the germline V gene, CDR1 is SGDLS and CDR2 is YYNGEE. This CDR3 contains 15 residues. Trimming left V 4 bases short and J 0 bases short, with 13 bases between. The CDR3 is CASSPRGAVNTEAFF. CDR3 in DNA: TGTGCCAGCAGCCCCAGGGGCGCGGTGAACACTGAAGCTTTCTTT.

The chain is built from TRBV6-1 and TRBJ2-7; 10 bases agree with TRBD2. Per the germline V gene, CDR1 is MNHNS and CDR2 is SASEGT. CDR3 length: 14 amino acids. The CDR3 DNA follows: TGTGCCAGCAGTGAAGGGGGAGCGGGAGGGCCCATTTGGGTC. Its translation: CASSEGGAGGPIWV.

The CDR3 DNA reads as TGTGCCAGCAGCTTGGAGGGACAGGGAGGGACCGGGGAGCTGTTTTTT. It yields the protein CASSLEGQGGTGELFF. The V call is TRBV11-3, the J call TRBJ2-2, with TRBD1 matching over 9 bases. This CDR3 is built from 16 residues. V shed 3 bases, J shed 5 bases, and the junction held 7 bases outside the gene matches. Germline CDR1 and CDR2: SGHNT and YENEEA.

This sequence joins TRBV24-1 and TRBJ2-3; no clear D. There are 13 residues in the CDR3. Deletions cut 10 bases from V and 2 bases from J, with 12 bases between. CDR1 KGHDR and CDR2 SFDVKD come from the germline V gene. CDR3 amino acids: CATVREVTDTQYF. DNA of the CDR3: TGTGCCACGGTACGAGAAGTCACAGATACGCAGTATTTT.

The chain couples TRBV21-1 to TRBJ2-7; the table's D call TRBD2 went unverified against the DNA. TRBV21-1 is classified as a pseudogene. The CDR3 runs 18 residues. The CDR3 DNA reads TGTGCCAGCAGCAAAGTCGGACTAGCGGAACTTAGAGCCTACGAGCAGTACTTC. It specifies CASSKVGLAELRAYEQYF.

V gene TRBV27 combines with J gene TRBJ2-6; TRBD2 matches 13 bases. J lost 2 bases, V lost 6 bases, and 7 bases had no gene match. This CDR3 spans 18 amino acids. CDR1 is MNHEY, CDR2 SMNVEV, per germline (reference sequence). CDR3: CASSSPGLAGAGANVLTF. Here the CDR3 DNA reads TGTGCCAGCAGCTCCCCCGGACTAGCGGGAGCTGGGGCCAACGTCCTGACTTTC.

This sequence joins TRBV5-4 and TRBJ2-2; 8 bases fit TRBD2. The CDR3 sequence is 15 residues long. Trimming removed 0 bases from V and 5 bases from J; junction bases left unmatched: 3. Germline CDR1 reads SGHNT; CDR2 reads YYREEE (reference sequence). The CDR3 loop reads CASSLDGGGTGELFF. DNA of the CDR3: TGTGCCAGCAGCTTGGACGGCGGGGGGACCGGGGAGCTGTTTTTT.

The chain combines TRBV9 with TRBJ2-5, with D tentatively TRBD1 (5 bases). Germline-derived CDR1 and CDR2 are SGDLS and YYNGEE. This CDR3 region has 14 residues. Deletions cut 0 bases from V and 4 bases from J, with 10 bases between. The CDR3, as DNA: TGTGCCAGCAGCGTAGACTTCGACAGAGAGACCCAGTACTTC. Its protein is CASSVDFDRETQYF.

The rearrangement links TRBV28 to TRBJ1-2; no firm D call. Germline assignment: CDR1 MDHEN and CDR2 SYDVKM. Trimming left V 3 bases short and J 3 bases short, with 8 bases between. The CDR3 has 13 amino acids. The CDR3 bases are TGTGCCAGCAGTTTTCTGGGCGACTATGGCTACACCTTC. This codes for CASSFLGDYGYTF.